These 8 T cell receptor beta chains were sequenced from one sample in a study of control samples from healthy donors and cancer patients. The method was immunoSEQ multiplex PCR; TCRdb's version includes in-frame clones alone and lacks a portion of them. This table has about 170,000 clones, roughly 89% appearing once. The source material was blood. The receptors shown here come from a man aged 30 to 39 in good health.

This chain uses TRBV7-2 with TRBJ2-7; 10 nucleotides align to TRBD2. Germline CDR1 SGHTA, CDR2 FQGNSA. The CDR3 sequence is 14 residues long. V lost 6 bases and J lost 3; bases outside the gene matches: 5. CDR3 sequence (DNA): TGTGCCAGCAGAATAAGCGGGAGGGTCTACGAGCAGTACTTC. It specifies CASRISGRVYEQYF.

This clone was seen only once. The rearrangement uses TRBV18 and TRBJ1-5; D ambiguous. V lost 8 bases, J lost 3 bases, and 11 bases lay in between. This CDR3 contains 13 residues. The germline gives CDR1 KGHSH, CDR2 LQKENI. The CDR3 reads CASTWAYNQPQHF. CDR3 DNA: TGTGCCAGCACTTGGGCCTACAATCAGCCCCAGCATTTT. Looking up the rest from reference TRBV18 and TRBJ1-5 gives the full variable domain: NAGVMQNPRHLVRRRGQEARLRCSPMKGHSHVYWYRQLPEEGLKFMVYLQKENIIDESGMPKERFSAEFPKEGPSILRIQQVVRGDSAAYFCASTWAYNQPQHFGDGTRLSIL.

This clone came up once. The V and J genes are TRBV7-7 and TRBJ2-2; D not certain. The germline CDR1 and CDR2 sequences are SSHAT and FNYEAQ (reference sequence). V lost 1 base, J lost 6 bases, and 6 bases lay in between. The CDR3 has 13 amino acids. CDR3 in amino acids: CASSLGQAGELFF. CDR3 nucleotide sequence: TGTGCCAGCAGCTTAGGGCAAGCCGGGGAGCTGTTTTTT.

To note about this clone: As the CDR3 is not closed by the conserved phenylalanine or tryptophan, this likely results from a read error. The J gene is TRBJ1-2, the V gene TRBV2; D unclear. Germline CDR1 and CDR2: SNHLY and FYNNEI. Trimming pared 11 bases from V and 8 bases from J, leaving 21 bases between. This CDR3 contains 13 residues. Here the CDR3 DNA reads TGTGCCCCCGTTTCCGATCGGTGGAACGGCTACACCCTC. This codes for CAPVSDRWNGYTL.

This clone appeared a single time. The chain combines TRBV19 with TRBJ1-2, with TRBD1 matching 9 bases. V lost 5 bases to trimming and J lost 6 bases; unmatched junction nucleotides: 10. The CDR3 extends over 15 amino acids. In germline, CDR1 is LNHDA, CDR2 SQIVND (reference sequence). CDR3 protein: CASSDLGRTGDGYTF. CDR3 in DNA: TGTGCCAGTAGTGACCTAGGGAGGACAGGGGATGGCTACACCTTC. The variable domain in full, with the rest retrieved from reference TRBV19 and TRBJ1-2, is DGGITQSPKYLFRKEGQNVTLSCEQNLNHDAMYWYRQDPGQGLRLIYYSQIVNDFQKGDIAEGYSVSREKKESFPLTVTSAQKNPTAFYLCASSDLGRTGDGYTFGSGTRLTVV.

The chain combines TRBV19 with TRBJ1-1; a possible D gene is TRBD1 (6 bases). This CDR3 is 16 amino acids long. The V end was cut by 0 bases, the J end by 3 bases, with 14 bases between. Per the germline V gene, CDR1 is LNHDA and CDR2 is SQIVND (reference sequence). In DNA, the CDR3 is TGTGCCAGTAGTATAGATCTATTGGGGGCCCACACTGAAGCTTTCTTT. As protein: CASSIDLLGAHTEAFF.

This clone is a singleton in its sample. The chain employs TRBV6-1 and TRBJ1-4, with 8 bases identical to TRBD1. J gave up 0 bases and V 3 bases, and 3 bases lay outside the gene matches. This CDR3 has 16 residues. Germline assignment: CDR1 MNHNS and CDR2 SASEGT. The CDR3 bases are TGTGCCAGCAGTGATCGGACAGGGACAACTAATGAAAAACTGTTTTTT. This gives the protein CASSDRTGTTNEKLFF.

The chain uses TRBV2 and TRBJ2-2; 9 positions agree with TRBD1. Germline values: CDR1 SNHLY, CDR2 FYNNEI. Trimming at V came to 5 bases and at J to 4 bases, leaving 8 bases not matched to a gene. The CDR3 is made up of 16 amino acids. The CDR3 coding sequence is TGTGCCAGCAGTTATTCCGGGACAGGGATCACCGGGGAGCTGTTTTTT. Residues: CASSYSGTGITGELFF.